The entry that follows covers one T cell receptor (beta chain) sequence. This entry is derived from a study of blood T cell repertoires in COVID-19. The wider study: Donors in the United States, Italy and Spain gave samples during acute or convalescent COVID-19. T cells, B-cell-depleted T cells, or PBMCs provided the cDNA or gDNA that served as material.

Germline V gene lookup returns CDR1 SGHTA and CDR2 FQGNSA. The V and J ends lost 10 bases and 3 bases respectively, with 16 bases between them. The CDR3 is made up of 14 amino acids. Methods used by the authors: Reference gene primers were amplified, and this amplification served to estimate nucleated cell counts. Using immunoSEQ multiplex PCR, the repertoire was profiled, and TCRdb retains in-frame clones only, with some absent. D and trimming come from the DNA, and the V and J calls and clone size come from that table. The sample has about 69,000 clones, 60% to 80% seen once. The gene calls are TRBV7-2 and TRBJ2-1; the D gene is possibly TRBD2 (7 bases). The sample was peripheral blood. The origin of this receptor is a human donor in a cohort sampled during active COVID-19. The CDR3 DNA reads TGTGCCACTGGGGGCGGGGGAGACTACAATGAGCAGTTCTTC. It encodes CATGGGGDYNEQFF.